This TCR beta chain originates from a study of T-cell reconstitution after alpha-beta-depleted transplantation in children. The authors prepared the TCRbeta library with unique molecular identifiers. TCRdb passed the PCR reads through MiXCR, listing each CDR3 protein once. The table shows 450,000 to 600,000 distinct CDR3 sequences, with around 17% occurring only once. The receptor's source is a human donor who donated a stem cell graft to a child with acute lymphoblastic leukemia. Source: PBMCs from the stem cell graft donor, taken from the stem cell graft.

CDR3 protein: CASSQDRVAGPAYEQYF. CDR3 DNA sequence: TGCGCCAGCAGCCAAGATAGGGTAGCGGGACCGGCCTACGAGCAGTACTTC. The rearrangement links TRBV4-1 to TRBJ2-7, with TRBD2 identical over 8 bases. The CDR3 is 17 residues long. Trimming cost V 0 bases and J 2 bases; bases outside gene matches: 9. CDR1 is MGHRA and CDR2 is YSYEKL in the germline V gene.